A single T cell receptor (beta chain) is shown here with its context. Its antigen is unidentified. These data originate in a study of T cell responses to AZD1222 COVID-19 vaccine. Some clones are missing from TCRdb's copy, which holds only in-frame ones; the method was immunoSEQ multiplex PCR. The repertoire holds approximately 150,000 clones, with around 90% as singletons. Points from the study as a whole: The study found vaccine-associated CD4 TCRs spanning spike, dominant at 160-218 and 743-854.

The sample here was peripheral blood, taken 28 days after the second AZD1222 dose. This receptor was identified in an adult who received the AZD1222 COVID-19 vaccine.

Written as DNA, the CDR3 is TGTGCCAGCAGTACCCGGGACTTCCCCTCCTACAATGAGCAGTTCTTC. Translating gives CASSTRDFPSYNEQFF. The chain recombines TRBV25-1 with TRBJ2-1; TRBD2 is a possible D gene (6 bases). Per germline, CDR1 MGHDK and CDR2 SYGVNS. V was cut by 5 bases and J by 0 bases, with 14 bases left in between. The CDR3 extends over 16 amino acids.